This section outlines one T cell receptor (beta chain) sequence together with its context. Using its own MiXCR run on the 5' RACE reads, TCRdb lists one record per CDR3 protein. The repertoire holds roughly 62,000 distinct CDR3 sequences, with 9.3% as singletons. V lost 0 bases, J lost 7 bases, and 14 bases lay in between. The CDR3 sequence is 15 residues long. CDR1 is LGHNA, CDR2 YNFKEQ, per germline. This record comes from a study of T-cell memory formation after mild COVID-19. Study information: TCR clustering was largely donor specific.

The clonotype comes from a man aged 18 to 30 who had mild COVID-19 (a few samples of this study predate the infection). Cell type and time point are not known. Sequenced material: PBMCs or a T cell subset sorted from them (not recorded which). This rearrangement joins TRBV4-2 to TRBJ2-3, with TRBD1 as a possible D gene (5 bases). The CDR3 bases are TGTGCCAGCAGCCAAGACGTAGGGGCAGCGAATACGCAGTATTTT. It codes for CASSQDVGAANTQYF.